This T cell receptor beta chain appears in the sequencing data of a study of cytomegalovirus exposure and HLA in healthy donors. Regarding the study as a whole: Later analysis suggested most CMV-associated TCR beta chains were HLA-restricted.

Amplification used 60 Vbeta primers and 13 Jbeta primers. Sequencing was performed with immunoSEQ multiplex PCR; in TCRdb, only in-frame clones are kept and a portion is missing. With about 140,000 clones in the sample, the ten largest clones hold 2.2%. CDR1 is MGHRA, CDR2 YSYEKL, per germline. V was shortened by 5 bases and J by 1 base, with 12 bases between the two germline ends. This CDR3 region has 15 residues. In regard to this clone: The antigen remains unidentified.

Sequenced sample: PBMCs. The chain has TRBV4-1 and TRBJ1-3; D is uncertain. The TCR comes from a woman under 30 in good health and CMV-seronegative. The CDR3 is CASSYPGLSGNTIYF. The CDR3 bases are TGCGCCAGCAGCTACCCAGGTTTGTCTGGAAACACCATATATTTT.